A single sample gave rise to the 17 T cell receptor beta chains below, sequenced in a study of blood T cell repertoires in COVID-19. Measured with immunoSEQ multiplex PCR; TCRdb has only the in-frame clones, and not every one. Among over 130,000 clones listed, approximately 84% were seen once. Input material: peripheral blood. The receptors here all came from an older man with acute or convalescent COVID-19.

This clone occurred a few times. This chain joins TRBV6-1 and TRBJ2-2; 7 nucleotides agree with TRBD1. V shed 3 bases and J 7 bases; nucleotides not matched to a gene: 8. From germline, CDR1 is MNHNS and CDR2 SASEGT. The CDR3 is made up of 15 amino acids. CDR3 loop: CASSDQGQLVGELFF. The CDR3, as DNA: TGTGCCAGCAGTGATCAGGGACAGTTAGTCGGGGAGCTGTTTTTT.

The chain couples TRBV5-1 to TRBJ2-7; TRBD2 aligns across 7 bases. V lost 4 bases to trimming and J lost 4 bases; unmatched junction nucleotides: 14. Germline assignment: CDR1 SGHRS and CDR2 YFSETQ. The CDR3 is 16 residues long. DNA of the CDR3: TGCGCCAGCAGCCCTCACGAGGGACTACTTCTTTACGAGCAGTACTTC. Translation: CASSPHEGLLLYEQYF.

The chain links TRBV6-5 to TRBJ2-7; D not certain. The CDR3 has 15 residues. Between the trimmed V and J ends, which lost 6 bases and 4 bases, there was a span of 19 bases. The V gene's germline CDR1 is MNHEY and CDR2 SVGAGI. Written as DNA, the CDR3 is TGTGCCAGCAGCCGAACATCCGTAATAAGATACGAGCAGTACTTC. Translating it yields CASSRTSVIRYEQYF.

V usage is TRBV5-1 and J usage is TRBJ1-3; tentative D call: TRBD1 (6 bases). The germline CDR1 and CDR2 sequences are SGHRS and YFSETQ. The V and J ends lost 4 bases and 0 bases respectively, with 11 bases between them. The CDR3 contains 15 residues. The CDR3 nucleotides are TGCGCCAGCAGCCCGGGAGGGGGCTCTGGAAACACCATATATTTT. Translating it yields CASSPGGGSGNTIYF.

The chain is built from TRBV28 and TRBJ1-1; a weak D match, TRBD1 (5 bases). V was shortened by 6 bases and J by 6 bases, with 14 bases between the two germline ends. This CDR3 contains 13 residues. From germline, CDR1 is MDHEN and CDR2 SYDVKM. The chain's CDR3 is CASRIQASSEAFF. DNA of the CDR3: TGTGCCAGCAGGATACAGGCCAGCTCTGAAGCTTTCTTT.

This clone was found a few times. The rearrangement uses TRBV7-9 and TRBJ2-3; 13 positions match TRBD2. The CDR3 is made up of 17 amino acids. Trimming removed 5 bases from V and 1 base from J; junction bases left unmatched: 6. Germline CDR1 and CDR2: SEHNR and FQNEAQ (reference sequence). The CDR3 loop is CASSQRTSGGRTDTQYF. DNA for the CDR3: TGTGCCAGCAGCCAAAGGACTAGCGGGGGCCGCACAGATACGCAGTATTTT.

The genes are TRBV5-6 and TRBJ2-7; 8 bases align to TRBD1. The J segment lost 5 bases and the V segment lost 3 bases, leaving 10 bases of the junction unmatched. This CDR3 region has 15 residues. Germline CDR1 SGHDT, CDR2 YYEEEE. This CDR3 reads CASSSQGARVDEQYF. The CDR3 DNA reads TGTGCCAGCAGCTCCCAGGGGGCACGAGTCGACGAGCAGTACTTC. The full variable domain, its missing parts supplied by reference TRBV5-6 and TRBJ2-7, is DAGVTQSPTHLIKTRGQQVTLRCSPKSGHDTVSWYQQALGQGPQFIFQYYEEEERQRGNFPDRFSGHQFPNYSSELNVNALLLGDSALYLCASSSQGARVDEQYFGPGTRLTVT.

The V call is TRBV24-1, the J call TRBJ2-3; TRBD2 aligns across 8 bases. J lost 7 bases, V lost 3 bases, and 14 bases had no gene match. This CDR3 is built from 17 residues. In germline, CDR1 is KGHDR, CDR2 SFDVKD. The CDR3 loop is CATSDPPGRGDYNTQYF. The DNA for the CDR3 is TGTGCCACCAGTGATCCGCCCGGGCGGGGGGACTACAATACGCAGTATTTT.

This CDR3 is CASSAETGTPAYEQYF. CDR3 DNA: TGTGCCAGTAGTGCCGAAACCGGGACACCGGCCTACGAGCAGTACTTC. This sequence joins TRBV19 and TRBJ2-7; a possible D gene is TRBD1 (6 bases). The CDR3 sequence is 16 residues long. The germline CDR1 and CDR2 sequences are LNHDA and SQIVND (reference sequence). The V end lost 5 bases, the J end lost 2 bases, and 19 bases lay between the germline ends.

The table lists this clone with a count of one. V and J are TRBV5-8 and TRBJ2-7; D is undetermined. From germline, CDR1 is SGHTS and CDR2 YDEGEE. With 3 bases removed from V and 2 bases from J, the gap between germline ends came to 6 bases. The CDR3 sequence is 12 residues long. The CDR3 DNA reads as TGTGCCAGCAGCTCACTGACCTACGAGCAGTACTTC. It translates to CASSSLTYEQYF.

The chain combines TRBV19 with TRBJ1-6; 9 nucleotides match TRBD1. The CDR3 is 16 amino acids. V shed 3 bases, J shed 6 bases, and the junction held 6 bases outside the gene matches. Germline CDR1 reads LNHDA; CDR2 reads SQIVND (reference sequence). The CDR3 DNA reads TGTGCCAGTAGTATTTGGACAGGGGTAGGTAATTCACCCCTCCACTTT. Amino acids: CASSIWTGVGNSPLHF.

Only one count was recorded for this clone. The chain links TRBV28 to TRBJ1-3; no reliable D call. CDR1 is MDHEN, CDR2 SYDVKM, per germline. Trimming cost V 2 bases and J 0 bases, with 8 bases left between them. CDR3 size: 15 residues. The CDR3 sequence: CASSLGQLSGNTIYF. CDR3 in DNA: TGTGCCAGCAGTTTAGGGCAGCTCTCTGGAAACACCATATATTTT.

The chain recombines TRBV5-1 with TRBJ2-7; 7 bases agree with TRBD1. V lost 8 bases, J lost 3 bases, and 8 bases stayed unmatched. The germline CDR1 and CDR2 sequences are SGHRS and YFSETQ. This CDR3 has 13 amino acids. Here the CDR3 DNA reads TGCGCCAGTACAGAGACAGGGCACTACGAGCAGTACTTC. This sequence encodes CASTETGHYEQYF. The whole variable domain, remainder taken from reference TRBV5-1 and TRBJ2-7, is KAGVTQTPRYLIKTRGQQVTLSCSPISGHRSVSWYQQTPGQGLQFLFEYFSETQRNKGNFPGRFSGRQFSNSRSEMNVSTLELGDSALYLCASTETGHYEQYFGPGTRLTVT.

The rearrangement links TRBV19 to TRBJ2-7; 11 nucleotides align to TRBD1. CDR1 and CDR2 from the germline V gene are LNHDA and SQIVND (reference sequence). The CDR3 sequence is 15 residues long. V gave up 6 bases and J gave up 7 bases; unmatched junction bases: 11. CDR3 sequence reads: CASSTVPGQGEEQYF. CDR3 sequence (DNA): TGTGCCAGTAGCACGGTACCGGGACAGGGGGAGGAGCAGTACTTC.

The V call is TRBV28, the J call TRBJ1-6, with a possible D match to TRBD1 (6 bases). In germline, CDR1 is MDHEN, CDR2 SYDVKM. V lost 7 bases, J lost 4 bases, and 11 bases lay in between. This CDR3 is built from 14 residues. The CDR3 DNA is TGTGCCAGCACCCTGACAGGTTATAATTCACCCCTCCACTTT. It yields the protein CASTLTGYNSPLHF.

This clone was recorded only once. The V call is TRBV2, the J call TRBJ1-2; no reliable D call. V was clipped by 1 base and J by 2 bases, with 11 bases between them. Germline loops: CDR1 SNHLY, CDR2 FYNNEI. The CDR3 consists of 15 residues. DNA of the CDR3: TGTGCCAGCAGTGAAGGAGCGGCAGCAAACTATGGCTACACCTTC. Translation: CASSEGAAANYGYTF.

The genes are TRBV7-3 and TRBJ2-3, with 14 bases identical to TRBD2. CDR3 length equals 16 residues. CDR1 SGHTA and CDR2 FQGTGA come from the germline V gene. The J segment lost 2 bases and the V segment lost 5 bases, leaving 3 bases of the junction unmatched. This chain's CDR3 is CASSGTSGGPTDTQYF. CDR3 sequence (DNA): TGTGCCAGCAGCGGGACTAGCGGGGGCCCCACAGATACGCAGTATTTT.